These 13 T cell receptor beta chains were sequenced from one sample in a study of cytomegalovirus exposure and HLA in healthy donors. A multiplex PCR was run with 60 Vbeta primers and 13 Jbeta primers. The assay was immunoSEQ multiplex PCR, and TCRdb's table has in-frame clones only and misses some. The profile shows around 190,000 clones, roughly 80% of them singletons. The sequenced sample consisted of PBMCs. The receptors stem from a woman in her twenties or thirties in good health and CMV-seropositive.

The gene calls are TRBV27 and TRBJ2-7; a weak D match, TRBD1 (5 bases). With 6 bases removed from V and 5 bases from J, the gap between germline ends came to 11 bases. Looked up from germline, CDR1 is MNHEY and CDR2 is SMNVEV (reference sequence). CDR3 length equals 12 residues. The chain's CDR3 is CASSISGHEQYF. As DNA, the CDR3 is TGTGCCAGCAGCATTTCAGGGCACGAGCAGTACTTC.

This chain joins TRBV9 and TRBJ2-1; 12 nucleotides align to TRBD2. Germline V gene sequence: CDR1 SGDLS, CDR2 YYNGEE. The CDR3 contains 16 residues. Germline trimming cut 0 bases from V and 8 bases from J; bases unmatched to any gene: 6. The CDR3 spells CASSVERASGRDEQFF. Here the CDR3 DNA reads TGTGCCAGCAGCGTAGAGAGGGCTAGCGGGAGGGATGAGCAGTTCTTC.

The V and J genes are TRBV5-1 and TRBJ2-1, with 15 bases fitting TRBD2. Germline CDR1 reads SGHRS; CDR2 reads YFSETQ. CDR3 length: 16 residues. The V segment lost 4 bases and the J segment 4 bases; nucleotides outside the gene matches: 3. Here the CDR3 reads CASSTGLAGGYNEQFF. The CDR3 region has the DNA TGCGCCAGCAGCACTGGACTAGCGGGAGGGTACAATGAGCAGTTCTTC.

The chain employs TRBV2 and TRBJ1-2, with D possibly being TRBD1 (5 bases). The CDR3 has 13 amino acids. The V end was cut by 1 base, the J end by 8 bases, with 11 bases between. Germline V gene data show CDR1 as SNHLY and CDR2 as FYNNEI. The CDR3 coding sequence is TGTGCCAGCAGTGAAGAGGGGCTAGGAGGCTACACCTTC. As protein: CASSEEGLGGYTF.

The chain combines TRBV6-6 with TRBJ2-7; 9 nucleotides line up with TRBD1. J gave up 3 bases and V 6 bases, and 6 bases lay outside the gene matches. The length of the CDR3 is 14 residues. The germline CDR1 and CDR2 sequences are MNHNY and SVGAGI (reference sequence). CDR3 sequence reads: CASSSTGGGYEQYF. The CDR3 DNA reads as TGTGCCAGCAGCTCGACAGGGGGTGGCTACGAGCAGTACTTC.

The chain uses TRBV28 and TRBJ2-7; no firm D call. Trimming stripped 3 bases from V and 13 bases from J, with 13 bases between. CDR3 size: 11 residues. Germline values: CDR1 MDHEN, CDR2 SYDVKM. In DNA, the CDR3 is TGTGCCAGCAGTTTTGGTAGAGAGATCTACTTC. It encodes CASSFGREIYF.

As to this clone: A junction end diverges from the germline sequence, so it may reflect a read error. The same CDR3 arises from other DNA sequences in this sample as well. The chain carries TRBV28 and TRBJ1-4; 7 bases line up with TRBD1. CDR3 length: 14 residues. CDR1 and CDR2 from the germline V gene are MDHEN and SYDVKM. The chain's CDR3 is CASTRGATNEKLFF. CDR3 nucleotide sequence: TGTGCCAGCACCAGGGGGGCAACCAATGAAAAACTGTTTTTT. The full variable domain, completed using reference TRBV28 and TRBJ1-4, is DVKVTQSSRYLVKRTGEKVFLECVQDMDHENMFWYRQDPGLGLRLIYFSYDVKMKEKGDIPEGYSVSREKKERFSLILESASTNQTSMYLCASTRGATNEKLFFGSGTQLSVL.

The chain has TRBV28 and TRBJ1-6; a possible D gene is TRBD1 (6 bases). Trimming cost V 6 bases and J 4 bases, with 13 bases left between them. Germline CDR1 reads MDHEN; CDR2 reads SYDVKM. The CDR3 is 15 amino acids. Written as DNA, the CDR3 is TGTGCCAGCAGACACCCGGGACAATATAATTCACCCCTCCACTTT. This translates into CASRHPGQYNSPLHF.

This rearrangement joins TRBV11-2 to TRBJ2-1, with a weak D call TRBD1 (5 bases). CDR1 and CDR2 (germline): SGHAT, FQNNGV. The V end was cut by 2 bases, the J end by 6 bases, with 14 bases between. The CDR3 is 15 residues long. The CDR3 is CASSLSGAGLNEQFF. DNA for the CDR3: TGTGCCAGCAGCTTATCTGGGGCAGGGCTCAATGAGCAGTTCTTC.

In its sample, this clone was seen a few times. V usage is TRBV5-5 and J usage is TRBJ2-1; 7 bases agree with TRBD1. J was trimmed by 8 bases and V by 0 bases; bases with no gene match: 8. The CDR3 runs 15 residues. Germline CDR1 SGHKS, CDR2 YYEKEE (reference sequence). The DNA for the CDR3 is TGTGCCAGCAGCTTGGTGCCCCAGGGGGACGATGAGCAGTTCTTC. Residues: CASSLVPQGDDEQFF.

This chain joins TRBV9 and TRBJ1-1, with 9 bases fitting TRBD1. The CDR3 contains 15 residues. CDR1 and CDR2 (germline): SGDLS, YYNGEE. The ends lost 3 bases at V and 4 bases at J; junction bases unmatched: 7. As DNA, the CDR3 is TGTGCCAGCAGCGGGGGGACAGGGAAGGGCACTGAAGCTTTCTTT. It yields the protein CASSGGTGKGTEAFF.

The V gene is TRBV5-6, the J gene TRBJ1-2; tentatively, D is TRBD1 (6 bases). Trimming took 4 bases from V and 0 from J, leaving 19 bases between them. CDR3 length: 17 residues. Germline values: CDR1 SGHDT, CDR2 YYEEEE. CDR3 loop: CASSPYGGALSNYGYTF. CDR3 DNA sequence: TGTGCCAGCAGCCCCTATGGGGGGGCCCTCTCTAACTATGGCTACACCTTC.

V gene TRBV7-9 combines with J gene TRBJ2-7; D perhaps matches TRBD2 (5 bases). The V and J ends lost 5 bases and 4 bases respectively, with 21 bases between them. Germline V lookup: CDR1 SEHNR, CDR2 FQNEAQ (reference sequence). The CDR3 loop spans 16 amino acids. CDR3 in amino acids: CASSGSRDSSRYEQYF. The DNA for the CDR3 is TGTGCCAGCAGCGGGAGCCGGGATTCCTCTCGATACGAGCAGTACTTC.